A selection of T cell receptor beta chains follows, all from one sample in a study of blood T cell repertoires in COVID-19. Profiling relied on immunoSEQ multiplex PCR, and the TCRdb table lists in-frame clones only, not all of them. This table holds fewer than 600,000 clones, roughly 87% found once. The sequencing sample was made of peripheral blood. The receptor source for this set is a man younger than 35 with COVID-19, enrolled during active disease. The CDR3 runs from the conserved cysteine through the conserved F or W. A D gene is named only where the DNA matches it firmly. Size is omitted from some rows. Given values are once, few, many or a class for expanded clones.

D: NA; V: TRBV6-5; J: TRBJ1-6; size: few; DNA: TGTGCCAGCAGGGCGACAGCCGTTAATTCACCCCTCCACTTT; CDR3: CASRATAVNSPLHF
D: NA; V: TRBV7-9; J: TRBJ2-7; size: NA; DNA: TGTGCCAGCAGCCCCCCGGGAGTGCAGGTCTACGAGCAGTACTTC; CDR3: CASSPPGVQVYEQYF
D: NA; V: TRBV5-1; J: TRBJ1-6; size: NA; DNA: TGCGCCAGCAGCCCGTCCGGGTCCTATAATTCACCCCTCCACTTT; CDR3: CASSPSGSYNSPLHF
D: NA; V: TRBV6-5; J: TRBJ2-2; size: NA; DNA: TGTGCCAGCAGTTACTCTGGGCGGGGTATCACCGGGGAGCTGTTTTTT; CDR3: CASSYSGRGITGELFF
D: TRBD1; V: TRBV19; J: TRBJ2-5; size: NA; DNA: TGTGCCAGTAGTCCGACCGGGACAGCCCAAGAGACCCAGTACTTC; CDR3: CASSPTGTAQETQYF
D: NA; V: TRBV21-1; J: TRBJ1-2; size: many; DNA: TGTGCCAGCAGCAAAGGGGTCAGGGGAAACTATGGCTACACCTTC; CDR3: CASSKGVRGNYGYTF
D: TRBD1; V: TRBV5-1; J: TRBJ2-4; size: NA; DNA: TGCGCCAGCAGCCAAAGGGGCAGGGACAGCGACTCGGCCAAAAACATTCAGTACTTC; CDR3: CASSQRGRDSDSAKNIQYF
D: NA; V: TRBV30; J: TRBJ1-3; size: NA; DNA: TGTGCCTGGAGGGGAGGCTCGCGTGGAAACACCATATATTTT; CDR3: CAWRGGSRGNTIYF
D: TRBD2; V: TRBV29-1; J: TRBJ2-3; size: NA; DNA: TGCAGCTCAGCGGGAGGGGCCACAGATACGCAGTATTTT; CDR3: CSSAGGATDTQYF
D: NA; V: TRBV5-1; J: TRBJ2-2; size: once; DNA: TGCGCCATCGGGTCCGGGGCCGGGGAGCTGTTTTTT; CDR3: CAIGSGAGELFF
D: NA; V: TRBV27; J: TRBJ2-7; size: NA; DNA: TGTGCCAGCGGAACTCTAACCGGGACATCGGAGCATAGCTCCTACGAGCAGTACTTC; CDR3: CASGTLTGTSEHSSYEQYF
D: TRBD1; V: TRBV2; J: TRBJ1-2; size: NA; DNA: TGTGCCAGCAGTGCTCGGACGGGACAGGGGGTAGGTGGCTACACCTTC; CDR3: CASSARTGQGVGGYTF
D: TRBD2; V: TRBV4-1; J: TRBJ2-3; size: many; DNA: TGCGCCAGCAGCCCCCGGACTAGCGGGGGTAAAGGGTATTTT; CDR3: CASSPRTSGGKGYF
D: TRBD1; V: TRBV29-1; J: TRBJ1-1; size: NA; DNA: TGCAGCGTTAGGGACAGGGGAATGTATACTGAAGCTTTCTTT; CDR3: CSVRDRGMYTEAFF
D: TRBD2; V: TRBV3-1/TRBV3-2; J: TRBJ2-7; size: NA; DNA: TGTGCCAGCAGCCTTTTAGCGGGAACCTACGAGCAGTACTTC; CDR3: CASSLLAGTYEQYF
D: TRBD1; V: TRBV27; J: TRBJ2-7; size: NA; DNA: TGTGCCAGCAGTCCAATAGGGACAGACTCCTACGAGCAGTACTTC; CDR3: CASSPIGTDSYEQYF
D: TRBD2; V: TRBV7-9; J: TRBJ2-1; size: NA; DNA: TGTGCCAGCAGTGTCGAGGGGGCGCGGGGGGGCACCGATGAGCAGTTCTTC; CDR3: CASSVEGARGGTDEQFF
D: NA; V: TRBV5-4; J: TRBJ2-1; size: NA; DNA: TGTGCCAGCAGCTTTGGCACCGACTCCTACAATGAGCAGTTCTTC; CDR3: CASSFGTDSYNEQFF
D: TRBD1; V: TRBV27; J: TRBJ2-3; size: NA; DNA: TGTGCCAGCAGTTTAAAGGGACAGGGGGCCTATACGCAGTATTTT; CDR3: CASSLKGQGAYTQYF
D: NA; V: TRBV5-1; J: TRBJ2-1; size: once; DNA: TGCGCCAGCAGCCCGATGGGGAGATCAGCCTACAATGAGCAGTTCTTC; CDR3: CASSPMGRSAYNEQFF